These T cell receptor beta chains were read from a single sample in a study of OX40 agonist ivuxolimab in advanced cancers. Assay used: immunoSEQ multiplex PCR; TCRdb lists only in-frame clones, some missing. The table shows some 86,000 clones, with around nine tenths occurring only once. Source: CD4+ or CD8+ T cells sorted from blood, taken in a trial of the OX40 agonist ivuxolimab. Receptors originate from an adult with an advanced solid tumor such as melanoma, head and neck, liver or kidney cancer. The CDR3 runs from the conserved cysteine through the conserved F or W. A D gene is named only where the DNA matches it firmly. Clone sizes are given selectively: once, few, many, or a class where the clone is expanded.

CDR3aa	CDR3nt	j_gene	abundance	v_gene	d_gene
CASSPGPLLYEQYF	TGTGCCAGCAGCCCGGGACCCTTACTTTACGAGCAGTACTTC	TRBJ2-7	NA	TRBV5-4	NA
CASTGDRFTNSPLHF	TGTGCCAGCACCGGGGACAGATTCACTAATTCACCCCTCCACTTT	TRBJ1-6	NA	TRBV2	TRBD1
CASSPSPSAYEQYF	TGTGCCAGCTCACCGTCCCCCTCGGCCTACGAGCAGTACTTC	TRBJ2-7	NA	TRBV18	NA
CASTSPSGGRTDTQYF	TGTGCCAGCACATCCCCCTCGGGGGGGAGGACGGATACGCAGTATTTT	TRBJ2-3	NA	TRBV7-2	TRBD2
CASSLILGGGGGETQYF	TGCGCCAGCAGCTTGATTTTGGGCGGCGGTGGTGGAGAGACCCAGTACTTC	TRBJ2-5	NA	TRBV5-1	NA
CASSLARGNEQFF	TGTGCCAGCAGCTTGGCCCGCGGCAATGAGCAGTTCTTC	TRBJ2-1	NA	TRBV5-4	NA
CASSFEYTEAFF	TGTGCCAGCAGCTTCGAATACACTGAAGCTTTCTTT	TRBJ1-1	NA	TRBV7-2	NA
CASSLGLSGRAVDEQYF	TGTGCCAGCAGTTTAGGTCTTAGCGGGAGGGCCGTCGACGAGCAGTACTTC	TRBJ2-7	NA	TRBV28	TRBD2
CASSIARAGYGYTF	TGTGCCAGTAGTATCGCCAGGGCCGGCTATGGCTACACCTTC	TRBJ1-2	NA	TRBV19	NA
CASSLMGQGNYGYTF	TGTGCCAGCAGCTTAATGGGACAGGGCAACTATGGCTACACCTTC	TRBJ1-2	NA	TRBV11-2	TRBD1
CASSPSFGGSYEQYF	TGTGCCAGCAGCCCTAGTTTTGGGGGCTCCTACGAGCAGTACTTC	TRBJ2-7	once	TRBV7-2	NA
CASSPGLATGELFF	TGTGCCAGCAGCCCGGGACTGGCCACCGGGGAGCTGTTTTTT	TRBJ2-2	few	TRBV7-2	NA
CAIRKTPSGADTQYF	TGTGCCATCAGGAAGACCCCTTCCGGCGCAGATACGCAGTATTTT	TRBJ2-3	few	TRBV10-3	NA
CASSLAQLQETQYF	TGTGCCAGCAGCTTAGCACAGCTACAAGAGACCCAGTACTTC	TRBJ2-5	NA	TRBV7-8	NA
CASSSFREAFF	TGTGCCAGCAGTTCATTCCGGGAAGCTTTCTTT	TRBJ1-1	NA	TRBV6-1	NA
CASNAGFLDTEAFF	TGCGCCAGTAACGCAGGGTTTCTGGACACTGAAGCTTTCTTT	TRBJ1-1	NA	TRBV5-1	NA
CASSLEPGLTNYGYTF	TGTGCCAGCAGCTTAGAGCCAGGCCTAACTAACTATGGCTACACCTTC	TRBJ1-2	NA	TRBV7-2	NA
CASSLEGRENEKLFF	TGCGCCAGCAGCTTGGAGGGTAGGGAGAATGAAAAACTGTTTTTT	TRBJ1-4	NA	TRBV5-1	NA
CASTGIKRRGANVLTF	TGTGCCAGTACCGGGATCAAAAGGCGGGGGGCCAACGTCCTGACTTTC	TRBJ2-6	few	TRBV19	NA
CASSRAFYEQYF	TGTGCCAGCAGCCGGGCCTTCTACGAGCAGTACTTC	TRBJ2-7	NA	TRBV6-5	NA
CASSFRLGQGASNEQFF	TGCGCCAGCAGCTTTCGACTAGGACAGGGGGCTTCAAATGAGCAGTTCTTC	TRBJ2-1	NA	TRBV5-1	TRBD1
CASSPIPGQGTQPQHF	TGTGCCAGCAGCCCGATCCCGGGACAGGGGACTCAGCCCCAGCATTTT	TRBJ1-5	NA	TRBV5-4	TRBD1
CASSLAGTSVNEQFF	TGCGCCAGCAGCTTAGCCGGGACTAGCGTGAATGAGCAGTTCTTC	TRBJ2-1	NA	TRBV5-1	TRBD2
CASSLEYSGNTIYF	TGCGCCAGCAGCTTGGAATACTCTGGAAACACCATATATTTT	TRBJ1-3	NA	TRBV5-1	NA
CASRATGAGANVLTF	TGTGCCAGCAGAGCTACAGGGGCAGGGGCCAACGTCCTGACTTTC	TRBJ2-6	NA	TRBV6-1	TRBD1
CASSERGQMGQPQHF	TGTGCCAGCAGCGAAAGGGGGCAAATGGGGCAGCCCCAGCATTTT	TRBJ1-5	NA	TRBV2	TRBD1
CASSPRLGNTEAFF	TGTGCCAGCAGTCCCCGACTAGGGAACACTGAAGCTTTCTTT	TRBJ1-1	NA	TRBV27	NA
CASSPGQGGPYGYTF	TGTGCCAGCAGCCCGGGACAGGGGGGGCCCTATGGCTACACCTTC	TRBJ1-2	NA	TRBV7-6	TRBD1
CASSLPASPSGLGLPNEQFF	TGCGCCAGCAGCTTGCCGGCGTCCCCTAGCGGCTTGGGATTGCCCAATGAGCAGTTCTTC	TRBJ2-1	NA	TRBV5-1	TRBD2
CASQQTWGKTPYEQYF	TGTGCCAGCCAGCAAACCTGGGGTAAAACACCCTACGAGCAGTACTTC	TRBJ2-7	NA	TRBV7-9	NA
CASSVASGVQETQYF	TGTGCCAGCAGCGTGGCCAGCGGGGTCCAAGAGACCCAGTACTTC	TRBJ2-5	NA	TRBV9	TRBD2
CASRDGLAGSGELFF	TGTGCCAGCAGGGACGGACTAGCGGGTAGCGGGGAGCTGTTTTTT	TRBJ2-2	NA	TRBV2	TRBD2
CAWSVPGGETQYF	TGTGCCTGGAGTGTACCGGGGGGGGAGACCCAGTACTTC	TRBJ2-5	NA	TRBV30	TRBD2
CASSPTGDYQPQHF	TGTGCCAGCAGCCCCACAGGGGATTATCAGCCCCAGCATTTT	TRBJ1-5	NA	TRBV7-9	TRBD1
CSGGQGAYGYTF	TGCAGCGGGGGACAGGGAGCCTATGGCTACACCTTC	TRBJ1-2	NA	TRBV29-1	TRBD1
CASSGPSGTLSGSGANVLTF	TGTGCCAGCAGTGGACCTAGCGGGACCCTTAGTGGATCTGGGGCCAACGTCCTGACTTTC	TRBJ2-6	NA	TRBV5-4	TRBD2
CASSFGNTIYF	TGTGCCAGCAGTTTCGGAAACACCATATATTTT	TRBJ1-3	NA	TRBV28	NA